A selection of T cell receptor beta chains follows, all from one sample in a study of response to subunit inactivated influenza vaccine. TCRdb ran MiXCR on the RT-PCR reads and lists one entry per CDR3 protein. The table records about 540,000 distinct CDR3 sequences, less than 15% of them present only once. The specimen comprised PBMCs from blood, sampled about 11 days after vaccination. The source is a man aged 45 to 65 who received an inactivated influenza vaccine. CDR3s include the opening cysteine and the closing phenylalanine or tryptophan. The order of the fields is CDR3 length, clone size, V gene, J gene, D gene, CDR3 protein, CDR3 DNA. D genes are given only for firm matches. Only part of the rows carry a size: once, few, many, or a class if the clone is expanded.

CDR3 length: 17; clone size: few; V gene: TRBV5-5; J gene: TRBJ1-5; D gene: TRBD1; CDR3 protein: CASSYHRDRKEGQPQHF; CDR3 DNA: TGTGCCAGCAGCTACCACCGGGACAGGAAAGAGGGTCAGCCCCAGCATTTT
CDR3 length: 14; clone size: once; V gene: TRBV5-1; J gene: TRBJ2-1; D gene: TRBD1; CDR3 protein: CGSIPGTGNNEQFF; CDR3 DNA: TGCGGCAGCATCCCCGGGACAGGGAACAATGAGCAGTTCTTC
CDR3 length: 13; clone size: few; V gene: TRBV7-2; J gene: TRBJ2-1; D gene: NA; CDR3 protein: CASSLSFRYEQFF; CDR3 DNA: TGTGCCAGCAGCTTATCCTTCAGATACGAGCAGTTCTTC
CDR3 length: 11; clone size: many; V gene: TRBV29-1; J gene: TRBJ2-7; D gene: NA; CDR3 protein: CSGQVLQEQYF; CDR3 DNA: TGCAGCGGTCAGGTCCTCCAAGAGCAGTACTTC
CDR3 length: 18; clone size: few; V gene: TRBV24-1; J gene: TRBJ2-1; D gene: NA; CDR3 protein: CATSDFWTRTKAYNEQFF; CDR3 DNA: TGTGCCACCAGTGATTTTTGGACAAGGACAAAGGCCTACAATGAGCAGTTCTTC
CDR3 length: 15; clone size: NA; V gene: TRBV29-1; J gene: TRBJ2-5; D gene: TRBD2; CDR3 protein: CSGRGTSGGTWTQYF; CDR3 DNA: TGCAGCGGCCGGGGGACTAGCGGGGGAACCTGGACCCAGTACTTC
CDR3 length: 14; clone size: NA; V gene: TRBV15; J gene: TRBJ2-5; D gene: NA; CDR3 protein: CATSTGADQETQYF; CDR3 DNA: TGTGCCACCAGCACGGGGGCAGACCAAGAGACCCAGTACTTC
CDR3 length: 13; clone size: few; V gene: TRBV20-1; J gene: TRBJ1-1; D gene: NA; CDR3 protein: CSATDLMNTEAFF; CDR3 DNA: TGCAGTGCGACCGATCTTATGAACACTGAAGCTTTCTTT
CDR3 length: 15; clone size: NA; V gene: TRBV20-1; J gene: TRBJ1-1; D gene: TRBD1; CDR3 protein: CSAAKGGGGSTEAFF; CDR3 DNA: TGCAGTGCCGCAAAGGGAGGGGGCGGAAGCACTGAAGCTTTCTTT
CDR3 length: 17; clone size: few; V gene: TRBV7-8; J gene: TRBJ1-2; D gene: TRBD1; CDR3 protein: CASSPGLHRGPVYGYTF; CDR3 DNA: TGTGCCAGCAGCCCCGGCCTCCACAGGGGGCCCGTCTATGGCTACACCTTC
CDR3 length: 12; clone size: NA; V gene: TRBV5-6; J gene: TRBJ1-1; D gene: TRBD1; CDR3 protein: CASSEDRDGAFF; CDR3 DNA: TGTGCCAGCAGCGAGGACAGGGACGGAGCTTTCTTT
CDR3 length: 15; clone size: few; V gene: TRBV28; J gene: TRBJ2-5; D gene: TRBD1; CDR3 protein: CASRRDRETQETQYF; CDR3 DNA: TGTGCCAGCAGACGGGACAGGGAGACTCAAGAGACCCAGTACTTC
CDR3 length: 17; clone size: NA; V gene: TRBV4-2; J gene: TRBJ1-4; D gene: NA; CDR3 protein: CASSQDRLGTTNEKLFF; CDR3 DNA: TGTGCCAGCAGCCAAGATCGGCTGGGGACGACTAATGAAAAACTGTTTTTT
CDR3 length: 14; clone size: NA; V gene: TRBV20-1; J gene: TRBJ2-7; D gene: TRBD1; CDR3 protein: CSADTGGWSYEQYF; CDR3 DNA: TGCAGTGCTGATACAGGGGGCTGGTCCTACGAGCAGTACTTC
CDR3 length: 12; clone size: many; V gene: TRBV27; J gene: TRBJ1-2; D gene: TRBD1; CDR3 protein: CASSGTDYGYTF; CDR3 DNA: TGTGCCAGCAGTGGGACAGACTATGGCTACACCTTC
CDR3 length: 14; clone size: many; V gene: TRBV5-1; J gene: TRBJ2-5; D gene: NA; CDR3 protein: CASSSGTLQETQYF; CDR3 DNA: TGTGCCAGCAGCTCGGGGACACTCCAAGAGACCCAGTACTTC
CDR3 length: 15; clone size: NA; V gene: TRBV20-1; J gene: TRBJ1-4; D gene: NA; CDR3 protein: CSAALYTGWDEKLFF; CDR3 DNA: TGCAGTGCCGCCCTTTACACCGGATGGGACGAAAAACTGTTTTTT
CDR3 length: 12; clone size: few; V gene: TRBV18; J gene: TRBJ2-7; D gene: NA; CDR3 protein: CASSLSDYEQYF; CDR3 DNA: TGTGCCAGCTCACTTTCAGACTACGAGCAGTACTTC
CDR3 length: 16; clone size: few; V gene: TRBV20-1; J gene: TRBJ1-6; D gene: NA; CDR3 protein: CSARDVGQAIGSPLHF; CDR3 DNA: TGCAGTGCTAGAGATGTCGGGCAAGCGATTGGGTCACCCCTCCACTTT
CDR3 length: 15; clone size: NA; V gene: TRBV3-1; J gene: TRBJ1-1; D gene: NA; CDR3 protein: CASSQGIHRGTEAFF; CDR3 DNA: TGTGCCAGCAGCCAAGGGATTCATAGGGGCACTGAAGCTTTCTTT
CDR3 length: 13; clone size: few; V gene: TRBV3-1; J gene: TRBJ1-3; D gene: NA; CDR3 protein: CASSQGGGNTIYF; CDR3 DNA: TGTGCCAGCAGCCAAGGAGGAGGAAACACCATATATTTT
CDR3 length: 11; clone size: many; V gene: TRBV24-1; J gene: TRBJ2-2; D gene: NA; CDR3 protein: CATSDSWELFF; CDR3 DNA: TGTGCCACCAGTGATTCCTGGGAGCTGTTTTTT
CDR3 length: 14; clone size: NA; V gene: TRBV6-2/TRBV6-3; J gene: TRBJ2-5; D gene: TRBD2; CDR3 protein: CASNVLAGKETQYF; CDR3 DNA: TGTGCCAGCAACGTACTAGCGGGTAAAGAGACCCAGTACTTC
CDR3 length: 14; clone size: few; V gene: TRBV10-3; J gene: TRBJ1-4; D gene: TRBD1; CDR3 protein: CAISPTGQGEKLFF; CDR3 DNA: TGTGCCATCAGTCCGACAGGGCAGGGAGAAAAACTGTTTTTT
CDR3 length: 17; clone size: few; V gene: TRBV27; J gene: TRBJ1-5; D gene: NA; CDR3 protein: CASRLRGQGFGNQPQHF; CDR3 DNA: TGTGCCAGCCGCTTACGGGGGCAGGGGTTCGGCAATCAGCCCCAGCATTTT
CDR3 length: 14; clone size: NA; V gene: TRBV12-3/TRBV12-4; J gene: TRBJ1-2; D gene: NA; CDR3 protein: CASSPEGGSYGYTF; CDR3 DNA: TGTGCCAGCAGTCCAGAAGGGGGGAGCTATGGCTACACCTTC
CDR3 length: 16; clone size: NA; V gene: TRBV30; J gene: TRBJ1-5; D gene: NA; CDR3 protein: CAWSDQTRAGDQPQHF; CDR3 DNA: TGTGCCTGGAGTGATCAGACAAGGGCCGGAGATCAGCCCCAGCATTTT
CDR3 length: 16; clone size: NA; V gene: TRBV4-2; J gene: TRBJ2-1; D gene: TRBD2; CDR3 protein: CASSQVVAGPYNEQFF; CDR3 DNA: TGTGCCAGCAGCCAAGTAGTAGCGGGGCCCTACAATGAGCAGTTCTTC
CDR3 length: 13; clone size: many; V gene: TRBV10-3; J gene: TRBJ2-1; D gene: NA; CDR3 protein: CAISESAGIEQFF; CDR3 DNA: TGTGCCATCAGTGAGTCTGCAGGGATTGAGCAGTTCTTC
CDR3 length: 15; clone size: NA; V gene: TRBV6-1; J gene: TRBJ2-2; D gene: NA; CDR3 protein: CASSEVYGSPGELFF; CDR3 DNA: TGTGCCAGCAGTGAAGTTTACGGCTCCCCCGGGGAGCTGTTTTTT
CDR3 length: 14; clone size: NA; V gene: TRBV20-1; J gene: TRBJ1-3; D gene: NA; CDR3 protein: CSAKQSTSGNTIYF; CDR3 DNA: TGCAGTGCCAAACAGTCGACCTCTGGAAACACCATATATTTT
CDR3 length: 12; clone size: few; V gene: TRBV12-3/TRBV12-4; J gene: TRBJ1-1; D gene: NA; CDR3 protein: CASLAGGTEAFF; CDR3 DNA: TGTGCCAGCTTAGCGGGGGGCACTGAAGCTTTCTTT
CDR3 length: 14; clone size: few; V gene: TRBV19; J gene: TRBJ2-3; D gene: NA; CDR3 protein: CASSTQSYTDTQYF; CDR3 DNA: TGTGCCAGTAGTACCCAGAGTTACACAGATACGCAGTATTTT
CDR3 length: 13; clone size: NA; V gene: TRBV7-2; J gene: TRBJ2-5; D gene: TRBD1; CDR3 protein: CASSSDRAETQYF; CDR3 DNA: TGTGCCAGCAGCAGTGACAGGGCGGAGACCCAGTACTTC
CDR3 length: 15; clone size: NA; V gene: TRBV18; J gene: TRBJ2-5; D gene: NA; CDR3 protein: CASSPPYRMMETQYF; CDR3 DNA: TGTGCCAGCTCACCACCATACAGGATGATGGAGACCCAGTACTTC
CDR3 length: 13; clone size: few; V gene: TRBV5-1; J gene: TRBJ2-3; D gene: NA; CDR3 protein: CASSLDSGYTQYF; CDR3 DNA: TGCGCCAGCAGCTTGGACTCGGGGTATACGCAGTATTTT
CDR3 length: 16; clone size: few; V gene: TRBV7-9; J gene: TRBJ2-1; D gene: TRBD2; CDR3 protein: CASSFPTSVAYNEQFF; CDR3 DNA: TGTGCCAGCAGCTTCCCTACTAGCGTGGCCTACAATGAGCAGTTCTTC
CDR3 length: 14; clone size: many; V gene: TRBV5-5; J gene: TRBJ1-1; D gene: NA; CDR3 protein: CASSLSGANTEAFF; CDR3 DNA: TGTGCCAGCAGCTTGTCAGGGGCGAACACTGAAGCTTTCTTT
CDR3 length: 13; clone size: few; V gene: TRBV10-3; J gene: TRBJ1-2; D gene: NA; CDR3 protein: CAISVDSLYGYTF; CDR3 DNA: TGTGCCATCAGTGTAGACAGCCTCTATGGCTACACCTTC
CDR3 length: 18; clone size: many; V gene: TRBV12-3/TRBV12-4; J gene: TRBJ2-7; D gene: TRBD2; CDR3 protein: CASRPGLAGSFTSYEQYF; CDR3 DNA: TGTGCCAGCAGACCGGGACTAGCGGGGTCCTTCACATCCTACGAGCAGTACTTC
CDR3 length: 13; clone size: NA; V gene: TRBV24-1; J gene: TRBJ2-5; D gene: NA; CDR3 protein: CATSHRYSETQYF; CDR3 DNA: TGTGCCACCAGTCACCGCTATAGCGAGACCCAGTACTTC
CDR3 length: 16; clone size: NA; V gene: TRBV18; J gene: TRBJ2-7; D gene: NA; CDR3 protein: CASSPRTPGTGHEQYF; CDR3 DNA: TGTGCCAGCTCACCGCGTACTCCGGGCACGGGCCACGAGCAGTACTTC
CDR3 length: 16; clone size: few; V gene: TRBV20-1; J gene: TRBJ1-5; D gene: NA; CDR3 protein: CSALGYRGGSNQPQHF; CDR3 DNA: TGCAGTGCCCTCGGGTACCGGGGCGGTAGCAATCAGCCCCAGCATTTT
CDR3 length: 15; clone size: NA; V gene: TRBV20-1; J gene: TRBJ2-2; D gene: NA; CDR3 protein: CSARVKGGVTGELFF; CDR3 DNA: TGCAGTGCTAGAGTCAAAGGTGGTGTCACCGGGGAGCTGTTTTTT
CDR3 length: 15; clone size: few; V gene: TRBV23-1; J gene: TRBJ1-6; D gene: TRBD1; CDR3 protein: CASSQNRDRDSPLHF; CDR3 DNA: TGCGCCAGCAGTCAGAACCGGGACAGGGACTCACCCCTCCACTTT
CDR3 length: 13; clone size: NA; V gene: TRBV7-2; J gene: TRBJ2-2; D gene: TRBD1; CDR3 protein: CASTDRANGELFF; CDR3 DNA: TGTGCCAGCACGGACAGGGCGAACGGGGAGCTGTTTTTT
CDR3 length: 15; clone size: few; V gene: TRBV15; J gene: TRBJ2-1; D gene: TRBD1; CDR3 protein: CATSKGQTVYNEQFF; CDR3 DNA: TGTGCCACCAGCAAGGGACAGACCGTTTACAATGAGCAGTTCTTC
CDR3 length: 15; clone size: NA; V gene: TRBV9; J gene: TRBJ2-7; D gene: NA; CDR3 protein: CASSVDGGAVGEQYF; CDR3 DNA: TGTGCCAGCAGCGTAGATGGAGGGGCAGTCGGCGAGCAGTACTTC